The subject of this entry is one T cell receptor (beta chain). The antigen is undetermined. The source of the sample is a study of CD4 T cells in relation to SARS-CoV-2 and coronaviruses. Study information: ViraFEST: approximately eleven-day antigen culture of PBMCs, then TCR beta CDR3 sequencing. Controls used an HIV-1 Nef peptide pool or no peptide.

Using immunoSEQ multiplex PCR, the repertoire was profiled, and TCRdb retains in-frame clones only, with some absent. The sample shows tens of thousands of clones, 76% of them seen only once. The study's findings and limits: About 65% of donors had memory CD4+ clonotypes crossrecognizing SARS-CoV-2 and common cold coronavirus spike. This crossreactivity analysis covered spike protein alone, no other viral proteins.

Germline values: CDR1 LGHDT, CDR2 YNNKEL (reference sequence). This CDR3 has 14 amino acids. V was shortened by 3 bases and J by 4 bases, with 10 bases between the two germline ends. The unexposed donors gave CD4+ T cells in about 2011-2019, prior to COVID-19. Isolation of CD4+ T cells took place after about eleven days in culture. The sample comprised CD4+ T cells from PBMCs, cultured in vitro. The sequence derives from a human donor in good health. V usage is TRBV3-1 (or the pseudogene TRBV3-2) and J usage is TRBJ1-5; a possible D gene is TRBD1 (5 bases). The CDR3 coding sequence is TGTGCCAGCAGCCAGAGGGGACCTAATCAGCCCCAGCATTTT. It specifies CASSQRGPNQPQHF.